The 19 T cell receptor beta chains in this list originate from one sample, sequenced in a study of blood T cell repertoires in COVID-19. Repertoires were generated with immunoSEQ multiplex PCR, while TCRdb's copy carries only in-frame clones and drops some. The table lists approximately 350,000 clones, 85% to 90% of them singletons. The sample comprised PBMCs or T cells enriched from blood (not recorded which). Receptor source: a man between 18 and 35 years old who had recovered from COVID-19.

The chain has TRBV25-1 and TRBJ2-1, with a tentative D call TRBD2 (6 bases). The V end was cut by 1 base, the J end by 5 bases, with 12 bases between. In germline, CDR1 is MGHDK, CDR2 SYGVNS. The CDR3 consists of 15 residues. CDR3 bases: TGTGCCAGCAGTGAATGGGGCGGGATCCACAATGAGCAGTTCTTC. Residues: CASSEWGGIHNEQFF. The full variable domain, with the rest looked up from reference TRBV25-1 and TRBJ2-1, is EADIYQTPRYLVIGTGKKITLECSQTMGHDKMYWYQQDPGMELHLIHYSYGVNSTEKGDLSSESTVSRIRTEHFPLTLESARPSHTSQYLCASSEWGGIHNEQFFGPGTRLTVL.

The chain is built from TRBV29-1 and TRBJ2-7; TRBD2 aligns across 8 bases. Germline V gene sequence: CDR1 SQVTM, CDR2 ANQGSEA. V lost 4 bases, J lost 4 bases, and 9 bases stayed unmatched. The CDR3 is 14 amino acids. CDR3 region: CSVGRGGASYEQYF. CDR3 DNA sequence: TGCAGCGTTGGTCGGGGGGGCGCATCTTACGAGCAGTACTTC.

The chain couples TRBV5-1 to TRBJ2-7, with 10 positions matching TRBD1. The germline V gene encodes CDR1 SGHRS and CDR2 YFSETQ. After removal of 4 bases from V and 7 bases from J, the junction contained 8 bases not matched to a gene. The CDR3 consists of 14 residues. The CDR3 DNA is TGCGCCAGCAGCCCGGGACAGGGGTCGAGTGAGCAGTACTTC. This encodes CASSPGQGSSEQYF. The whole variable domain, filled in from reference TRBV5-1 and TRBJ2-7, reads KAGVTQTPRYLIKTRGQQVTLSCSPISGHRSVSWYQQTPGQGLQFLFEYFSETQRNKGNFPGRFSGRQFSNSRSEMNVSTLELGDSALYLCASSPGQGSSEQYFGPGTRLTVT.

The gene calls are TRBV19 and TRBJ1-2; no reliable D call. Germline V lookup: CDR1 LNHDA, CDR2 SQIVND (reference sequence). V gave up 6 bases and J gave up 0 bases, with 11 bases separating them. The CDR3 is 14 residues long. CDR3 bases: TGTGCCAGTAGCGAACAAACAGCTAACTATGGCTACACCTTC. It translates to CASSEQTANYGYTF.

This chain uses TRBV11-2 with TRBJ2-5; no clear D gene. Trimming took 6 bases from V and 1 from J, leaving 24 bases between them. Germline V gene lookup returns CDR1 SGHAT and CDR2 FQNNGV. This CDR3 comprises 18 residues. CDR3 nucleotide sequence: TGTGCCAGCAGGACCCTCTCCAGGAACAAGCCCCTCCAAGAGACCCAGTACTTC. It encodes CASRTLSRNKPLQETQYF.

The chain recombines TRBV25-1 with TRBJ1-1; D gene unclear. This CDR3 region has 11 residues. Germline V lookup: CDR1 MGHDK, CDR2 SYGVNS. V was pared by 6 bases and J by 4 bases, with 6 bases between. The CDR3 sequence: CASRRSTEAFF. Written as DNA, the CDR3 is TGTGCCAGCAGAAGGAGCACTGAAGCTTTCTTT.

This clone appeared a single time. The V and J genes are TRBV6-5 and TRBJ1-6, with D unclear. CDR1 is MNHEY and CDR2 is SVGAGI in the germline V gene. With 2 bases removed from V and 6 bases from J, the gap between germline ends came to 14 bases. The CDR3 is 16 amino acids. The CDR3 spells CASSYPRRGGNSPLHF. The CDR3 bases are TGTGCCAGCAGTTACCCCCGCCGCGGCGGTAATTCACCCCTCCACTTT.

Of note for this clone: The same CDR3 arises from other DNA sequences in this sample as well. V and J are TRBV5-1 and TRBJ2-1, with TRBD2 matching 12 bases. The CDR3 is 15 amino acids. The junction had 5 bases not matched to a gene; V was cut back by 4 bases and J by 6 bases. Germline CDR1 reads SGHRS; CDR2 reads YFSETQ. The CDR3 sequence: CASSLAGGPGNEQFF. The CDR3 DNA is TGCGCCAGCAGCCTAGCGGGGGGGCCGGGCAATGAGCAGTTCTTC. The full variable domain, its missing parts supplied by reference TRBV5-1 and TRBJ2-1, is KAGVTQTPRYLIKTRGQQVTLSCSPISGHRSVSWYQQTPGQGLQFLFEYFSETQRNKGNFPGRFSGRQFSNSRSEMNVSTLELGDSALYLCASSLAGGPGNEQFFGPGTRLTVL.

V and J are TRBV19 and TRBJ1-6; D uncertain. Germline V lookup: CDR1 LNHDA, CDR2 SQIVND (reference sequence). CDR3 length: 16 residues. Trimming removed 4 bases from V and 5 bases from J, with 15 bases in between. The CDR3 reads CASSNGPAVDNSPLHF. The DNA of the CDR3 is TGTGCCAGTAGTAACGGCCCGGCGGTTGATAATTCACCCCTCCACTTT.

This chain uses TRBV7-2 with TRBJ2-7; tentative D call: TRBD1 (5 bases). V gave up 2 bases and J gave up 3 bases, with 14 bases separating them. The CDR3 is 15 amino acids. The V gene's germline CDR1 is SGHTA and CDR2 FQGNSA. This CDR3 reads CASSLYQGMGYEQYF. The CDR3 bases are TGTGCCAGCAGCTTATACCAGGGTATGGGCTACGAGCAGTACTTC.

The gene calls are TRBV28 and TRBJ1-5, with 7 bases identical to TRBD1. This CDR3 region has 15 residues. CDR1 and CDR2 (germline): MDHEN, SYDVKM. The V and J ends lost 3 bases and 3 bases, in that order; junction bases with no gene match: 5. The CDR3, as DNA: TGTGCCAGCAGTTTCGTTGACAGGGACAATCAGCCCCAGCATTTT. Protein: CASSFVDRDNQPQHF.

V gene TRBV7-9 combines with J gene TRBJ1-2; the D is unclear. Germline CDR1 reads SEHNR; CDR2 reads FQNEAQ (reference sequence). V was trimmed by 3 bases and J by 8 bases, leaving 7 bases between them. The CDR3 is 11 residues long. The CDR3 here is CASSLQYGYTF. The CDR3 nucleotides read TGTGCCAGCAGCTTGCAGTACGGCTACACCTTC.

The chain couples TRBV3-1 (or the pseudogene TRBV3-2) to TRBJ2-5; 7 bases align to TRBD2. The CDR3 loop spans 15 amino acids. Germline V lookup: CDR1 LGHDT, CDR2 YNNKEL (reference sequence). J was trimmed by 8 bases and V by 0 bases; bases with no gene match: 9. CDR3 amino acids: CASSQDGEGASTQYF. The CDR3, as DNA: TGTGCCAGCAGCCAAGATGGGGAGGGCGCTTCCACCCAGTACTTC.

CDR3 nucleotide sequence: TGTGCCAGCTCACCTGGGCAGAGTAATGAAAAACTGTTTTTT. Its translation: CASSPGQSNEKLFF. The chain has TRBV18 and TRBJ1-4; D not certain. The CDR3 extends over 14 amino acids. The V gene's germline CDR1 is KGHSH and CDR2 LQKENI. The V end lost 3 bases, the J end lost 4 bases, and 9 bases lay between the germline ends.

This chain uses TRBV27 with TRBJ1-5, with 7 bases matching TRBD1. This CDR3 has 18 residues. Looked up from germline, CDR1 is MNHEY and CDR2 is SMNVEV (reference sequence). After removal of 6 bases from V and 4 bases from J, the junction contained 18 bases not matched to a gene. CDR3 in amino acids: CASSLTGQPILGNQPQHF. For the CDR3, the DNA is TGTGCCAGCAGCCTAACGGGACAGCCTATACTGGGGAATCAGCCCCAGCATTTT.

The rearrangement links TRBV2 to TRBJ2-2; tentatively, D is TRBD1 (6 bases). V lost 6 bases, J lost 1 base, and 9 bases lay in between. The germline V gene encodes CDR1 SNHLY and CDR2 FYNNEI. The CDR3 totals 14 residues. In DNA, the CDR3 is TGTGCCAGCAGCGGACAGAAGAACACCGGGGAGCTGTTTTTT. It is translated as CASSGQKNTGELFF.

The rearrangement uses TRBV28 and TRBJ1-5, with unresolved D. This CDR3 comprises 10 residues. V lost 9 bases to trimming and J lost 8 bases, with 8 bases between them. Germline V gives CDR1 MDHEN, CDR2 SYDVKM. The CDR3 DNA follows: TGTGCCAGTGGGAGGAAGCCCCAGCATTTT. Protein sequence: CASGRKPQHF.

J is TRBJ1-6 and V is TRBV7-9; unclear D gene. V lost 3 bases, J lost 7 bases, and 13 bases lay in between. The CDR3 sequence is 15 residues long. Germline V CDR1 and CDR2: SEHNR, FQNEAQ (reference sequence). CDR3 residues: CASSFRYGQNSPLHF. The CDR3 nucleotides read TGTGCCAGCAGCTTCCGGTATGGGCAAAATTCACCCCTCCACTTT.

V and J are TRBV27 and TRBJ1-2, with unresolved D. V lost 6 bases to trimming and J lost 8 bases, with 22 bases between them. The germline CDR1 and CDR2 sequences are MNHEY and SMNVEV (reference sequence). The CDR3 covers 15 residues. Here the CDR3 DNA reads TGTGCCAGCAGCGGGGAGCTTGGCGAAGCAAGGGGCTACACCTTC. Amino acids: CASSGELGEARGYTF.